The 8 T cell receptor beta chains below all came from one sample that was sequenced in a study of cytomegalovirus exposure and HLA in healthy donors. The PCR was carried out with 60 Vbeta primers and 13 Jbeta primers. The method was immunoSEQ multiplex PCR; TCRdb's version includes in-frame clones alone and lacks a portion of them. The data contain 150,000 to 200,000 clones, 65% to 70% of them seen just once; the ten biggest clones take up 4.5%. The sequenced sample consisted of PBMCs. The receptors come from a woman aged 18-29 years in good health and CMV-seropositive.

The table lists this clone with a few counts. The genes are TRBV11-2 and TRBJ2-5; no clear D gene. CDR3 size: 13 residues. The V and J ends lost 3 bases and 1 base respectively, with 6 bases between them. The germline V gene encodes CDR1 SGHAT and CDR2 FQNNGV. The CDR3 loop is CASSLAVQETQYF. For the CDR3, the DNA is TGTGCCAGCAGCTTGGCGGTCCAAGAGACCCAGTACTTC.

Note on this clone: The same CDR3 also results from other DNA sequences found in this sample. In DNA, the CDR3 is TGCGCCAGCAGCTTGGTCTCAGGGGCGAACACTGAAGCTTTCTTT. Encoded protein: CASSLVSGANTEAFF. The rearrangement links TRBV5-1 to TRBJ1-1, with D perhaps matching TRBD1 (6 bases). The CDR3 has 15 amino acids. Between the trimmed V and J ends, which lost 0 bases and 1 base, there was a span of 10 bases. From germline, CDR1 is SGHRS and CDR2 YFSETQ.

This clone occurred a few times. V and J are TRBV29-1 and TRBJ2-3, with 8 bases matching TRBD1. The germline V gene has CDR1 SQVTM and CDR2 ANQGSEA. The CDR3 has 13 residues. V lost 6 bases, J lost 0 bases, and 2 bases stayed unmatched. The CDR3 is CSVRQGSTDTQYF. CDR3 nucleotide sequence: TGCAGCGTCCGACAGGGGAGCACAGATACGCAGTATTTT.

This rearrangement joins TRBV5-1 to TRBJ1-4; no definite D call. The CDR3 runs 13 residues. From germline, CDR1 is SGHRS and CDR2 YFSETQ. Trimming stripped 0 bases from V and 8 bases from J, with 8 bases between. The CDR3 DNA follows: TGCGCCAGCAGCTTGGCCCCGTTGGAAAAACTGTTTTTT. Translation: CASSLAPLEKLFF.

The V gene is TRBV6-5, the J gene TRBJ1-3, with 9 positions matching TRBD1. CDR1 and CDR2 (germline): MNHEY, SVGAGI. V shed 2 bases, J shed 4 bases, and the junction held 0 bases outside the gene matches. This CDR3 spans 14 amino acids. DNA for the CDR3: TGTGCCAGCAGTTACACAGGGGGCGGAAACACCATATATTTT. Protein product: CASSYTGGGNTIYF.

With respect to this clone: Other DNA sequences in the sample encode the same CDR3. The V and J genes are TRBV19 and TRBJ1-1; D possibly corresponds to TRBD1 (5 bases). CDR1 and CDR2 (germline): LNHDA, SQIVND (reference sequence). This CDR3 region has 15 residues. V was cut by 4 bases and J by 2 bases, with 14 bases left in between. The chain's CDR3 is CASSRGPRVNTEAFF. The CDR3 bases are TGTGCCAGTAGTAGGGGCCCCCGCGTAAACACTGAAGCTTTCTTT.

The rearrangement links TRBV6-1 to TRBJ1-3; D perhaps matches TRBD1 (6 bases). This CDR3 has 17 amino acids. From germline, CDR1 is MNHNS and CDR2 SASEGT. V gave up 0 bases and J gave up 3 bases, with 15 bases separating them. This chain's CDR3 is CASSEAQTGGFGNTIYF. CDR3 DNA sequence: TGTGCCAGCAGTGAAGCGCAGACTGGGGGCTTTGGAAACACCATATATTTT.

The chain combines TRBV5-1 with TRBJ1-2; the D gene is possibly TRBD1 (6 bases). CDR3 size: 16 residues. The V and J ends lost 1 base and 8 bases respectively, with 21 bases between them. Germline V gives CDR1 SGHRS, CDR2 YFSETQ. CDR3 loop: CASSLTPGTPDRGYTF. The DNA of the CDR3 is TGCGCCAGCAGCTTGACTCCCGGGACACCCGACCGGGGCTACACCTTC.